The 18 T cell receptor beta chains below were found in one sample sequenced in a study of cytomegalovirus exposure and HLA in healthy donors. Amplification used 60 Vbeta primers and 13 Jbeta primers. Sequencing used immunoSEQ multiplex PCR; TCRdb keeps in-frame clones, though not all of them. The data show some 150,000 clones, about 80% seen once. Sequencing input: PBMCs. The source is a man between 18 and 29 years old in good health and CMV-seropositive.

The rearrangement uses TRBV12-5 and TRBJ1-5; a weak D match, TRBD1 (5 bases). This CDR3 is built from 18 residues. Trimming shortened V by 2 bases and J by 0 bases, and 17 bases separated the two germline ends. Per the germline V gene, CDR1 is LGHNT and CDR2 is FRNRAP. In DNA form, the CDR3 reads TGTGCTAGTGGTTTGCATGGGGCCCAGTTTAATAGCAATCAGCCCCAGCATTTT. Protein product: CASGLHGAQFNSNQPQHF.

V usage is TRBV7-9 and J usage is TRBJ2-1, with TRBD1 identical over 7 bases. The length of the CDR3 is 13 residues. Germline CDR1 and CDR2: SEHNR and FQNEAQ (reference sequence). V gave up 1 base and J gave up 7 bases; unmatched junction bases: 1. This CDR3 is CASSLGTGNEQFF. The CDR3 DNA follows: TGTGCCAGCAGCTTAGGGACAGGTAATGAGCAGTTCTTC.

This clone was seen only once. The V and J genes are TRBV4-3 and TRBJ2-2; D is undetermined. CDR3 length: 13 amino acids. Germline loops: CDR1 LGHNA, CDR2 YSLEER. Trimming pared 3 bases from V and 5 bases from J, leaving 7 bases between. The CDR3 nucleotides are TGCGCCAGCAGCCACTGGCCAACCGGGGAGCTGTTTTTT. Protein: CASSHWPTGELFF.

The genes are TRBV11-1 and TRBJ2-2, with 8 nucleotides matching TRBD1. Per the germline V gene, CDR1 is SGHAT and CDR2 is FQDESV (reference sequence). V was clipped by 5 bases and J by 9 bases; unmatched bases: 8. The CDR3 covers 14 residues. The CDR3 region has the DNA TGTGCCAGCAGCCGAAGGACAGGGTGGCGGGAGCTGTTTTTT. It codes for CASSRRTGWRELFF. The full variable domain, rest sourced from reference TRBV11-1 and TRBJ2-2, is EAEVAQSPRYKITEKSQAVAFWCDPISGHATLYWYRQILGQGPELLVQFQDESVVDDSQLPKDRFSAERLKGVDSTLKIQPAELGDSAMYLCASSRRTGWRELFFGEGSRLTVL.

V is TRBV5-4 and J is TRBJ1-3; 7 nucleotides match TRBD1. Germline-derived CDR1 and CDR2 are SGHNT and YYREEE (reference sequence). This CDR3 contains 16 residues. The V gene end was trimmed by 4 bases and the J gene end by 0 bases; junction bases not matched to a gene: 7. CDR3 region: CASSRDSGVSGNTIYF. In DNA, the CDR3 is TGTGCCAGCAGCCGGGACAGTGGAGTCTCTGGAAACACCATATATTTT. Full variable domain (outside the CDR3, taken from reference TRBV5-4 and TRBJ1-3): ETGVTQSPTHLIKTRGQQVTLRCSSQSGHNTVSWYQQALGQGPQFIFQYYREEENGRGNFPPRFSGLQFPNYSSELNVNALELDDSALYLCASSRDSGVSGNTIYFGEGSWLTVV.

This chain joins TRBV5-4 and TRBJ2-7, with 7 nucleotides matching TRBD2. CDR3 length equals 14 residues. J gave up 0 bases and V 2 bases, and 2 bases lay outside the gene matches. Looked up from germline, CDR1 is SGHNT and CDR2 is YYREEE (reference sequence). The CDR3 bases are TGTGCCAGCAGCTTTGGCGGGAGCTCCTACGAGCAGTACTTC. Amino acids: CASSFGGSSYEQYF.

The chain employs TRBV6-5 and TRBJ2-7, with D possibly matching TRBD2 (6 bases). The CDR3 is made up of 14 amino acids. The V end was cut by 5 bases, the J end by 4 bases, with 15 bases between. Germline CDR1 MNHEY, CDR2 SVGAGI. CDR3 in amino acids: CASSPSLALYEQYF. CDR3 nucleotides: TGTGCCAGCAGTCCTAGTCTAGCGTTATACGAGCAGTACTTC.

Only one count was recorded for this clone. The chain couples TRBV25-1 to TRBJ2-6; perhaps TRBD1 as D (6 bases). Germline V lookup: CDR1 MGHDK, CDR2 SYGVNS. V lost 5 bases and J 1 base, leaving 18 bases between the germline ends. The CDR3 loop spans 18 amino acids. DNA of the CDR3: TGTGCCAGCAGTCAAACAGGGTTTCTGTCTTCTGGGGCCAACGTCCTGACTTTC. Translating it yields CASSQTGFLSSGANVLTF.

CDR3 residues: CAWSTGGNEQFF. The DNA for the CDR3 is TGTGCCTGGAGTACAGGGGGAAATGAGCAGTTCTTC. This chain connects TRBV30 to TRBJ2-1; 8 nucleotides line up with TRBD1. The CDR3 runs 12 residues. Trimming removed 2 bases from V and 7 bases from J; junction bases left unmatched: 1. Germline CDR1 reads GTSNPN; CDR2 reads SVGIG (reference sequence).

This clone showed up just a few times. The rearrangement joins TRBV5-1 to TRBJ2-5; 7 nucleotides line up with TRBD2. Germline CDR1 and CDR2: SGHRS and YFSETQ. This CDR3 spans 15 amino acids. With 4 bases clipped from V and 4 bases from J, the junction kept 10 bases outside the gene matches. The CDR3 spells CASSPAGVLGETQYF. Here the CDR3 DNA reads TGCGCCAGCAGCCCGGCGGGGGTATTAGGAGAGACCCAGTACTTC.

The chain links TRBV7-8 to TRBJ2-7, with 7 bases that match TRBD2. CDR1 and CDR2 (germline): SGHVS, FQNEAQ. V shed 5 bases, J shed 0 bases, and the junction held 10 bases outside the gene matches. The CDR3 length is 16 residues. The CDR3 is CASSPIGGGPSYEQYF. Here the CDR3 DNA reads TGTGCCAGCAGCCCCATAGGCGGGGGACCCTCCTACGAGCAGTACTTC.

The chain has TRBV30 and TRBJ2-2; 8 positions match TRBD1. J gave up 4 bases and V 3 bases, and 4 bases lay outside the gene matches. The CDR3 has 14 residues. Germline values: CDR1 GTSNPN, CDR2 SVGIG (reference sequence). In nucleotides, the CDR3 is TGTGCCTGGAGAGACAGGGGTCGCACCGGGGAGCTGTTTTTT. Its protein is CAWRDRGRTGELFF.

This chain connects TRBV25-1 to TRBJ2-7; 10 bases agree with TRBD1. The CDR3 sequence is 13 residues long. Trimming cost V 2 bases and J 6 bases; bases outside gene matches: 1. Per germline, CDR1 MGHDK and CDR2 SYGVNS. The CDR3 protein is CASSEGDRGEQYF. The DNA for the CDR3 is TGTGCCAGCAGTGAAGGGGACAGGGGCGAGCAGTACTTC.

The rearrangement uses TRBV5-1 and TRBJ2-1; TRBD2 aligns across 14 bases. This CDR3 region has 19 residues. The trim removed 0 bases at V and 0 bases at J, leaving 5 bases unmatched. Germline V lookup: CDR1 SGHRS, CDR2 YFSETQ. The CDR3 bases are TGCGCCAGCAGCTTGGCCGCCGGGACTAGCGGGAGCTCCTACAATGAGCAGTTCTTC. Protein product: CASSLAAGTSGSSYNEQFF.

V gene TRBV27 combines with J gene TRBJ1-1; 8 bases align to TRBD1. This CDR3 is built from 16 residues. CDR1 and CDR2 from the germline V gene are MNHEY and SMNVEV (reference sequence). With V trimmed by 7 bases and J by 2 bases, 12 bases remained unmatched. CDR3 DNA: TGTGCCAGCACATCCTTCCGGACAGGGTTCAACACTGAAGCTTTCTTT. This encodes CASTSFRTGFNTEAFF.

J is TRBJ2-2 and V is TRBV6-5; 10 bases align to TRBD1. The V and J ends lost 6 bases and 2 bases, in that order; junction bases with no gene match: 3. Germline CDR1 reads MNHEY; CDR2 reads SVGAGI. This CDR3 has 15 residues. This chain's CDR3 is CASRDRGRNTGELFF. DNA of the CDR3: TGTGCCAGCAGAGACAGGGGGCGTAACACCGGGGAGCTGTTTTTT.

The V and J genes are TRBV2 and TRBJ1-1, with D possibly being TRBD1 (5 bases). Between the trimmed V and J ends, which lost 4 bases and 5 bases, there was a span of 17 bases. The V gene's germline CDR1 is SNHLY and CDR2 FYNNEI. The CDR3 loop spans 15 amino acids. DNA for the CDR3: TGTGCCAGCAGTGCTCCTTTAGGGGCGGGGACTGAAGCTTTCTTT. Protein sequence: CASSAPLGAGTEAFF.

This clone showed up just once. The V call is TRBV6-5, the J call TRBJ2-7; TRBD1 might be the D (6 bases). This CDR3 has 15 residues. Germline V gene sequence: CDR1 MNHEY, CDR2 SVGAGI. V lost 4 bases, J lost 3 bases, and 16 bases lay in between. The CDR3 spells CASSSNLLGGYEQYF. DNA of the CDR3: TGTGCCAGCAGTTCAAACTTGTTAGGGGGCTACGAGCAGTACTTC.